This T cell receptor beta chain was sequenced during a study of cytomegalovirus exposure and HLA in healthy donors. There are 16 residues in the CDR3. Per the germline V gene, CDR1 is SGHTA and CDR2 is FQGNSA. V was pared by 0 bases and J by 8 bases, with 5 bases of the junction left unmatched. General study results and limits: Sequencing depth roughly uniform across donors was assumed in presence/absence analyses. Association of a missense DCLRE1C variant with TCR beta V- and J-gene trimming was reported in a later analysis. Overall, roughly 150 TCR beta chains were annotated as cytomegalovirus-associated.

Vbeta (60) and Jbeta (13) primers were used in the PCR. The data were produced by immunoSEQ multiplex PCR, yet TCRdb's version contains in-frame clones alone and is incomplete. The repertoire holds approximately 180,000 clones, with 84% as singletons. Note on this clone: The antigen is undetermined.

The TCR originated in a girl aged 5-17 years in good health and CMV-seropositive. The chain couples TRBV7-2 to TRBJ2-4, with 12 bases aligning to TRBD2. Sequences were obtained from PBMCs. CDR3 in amino acids: CASSLAASGGADIQYF. DNA of the CDR3: TGTGCCAGCAGCTTAGCGGCTAGCGGGGGGGCCGACATTCAGTACTTC.